Included here is one T cell receptor (beta chain) sequence, with context. Its antigen remains unknown. Some clones are missing from TCRdb's copy, which holds only in-frame ones; the method was immunoSEQ multiplex PCR. The profile shows about 140,000 clones, 85% to 95% of them singletons. The data were taken from a study of T cell responses to AZD1222 COVID-19 vaccine. Overall study findings and caveats: The donor group comprised mostly white British people and more females; the analysis possibly underestimated clonal diversity. The study found Spike-specific TCR breadth and depth rose after two AZD1222 doses. Spike was spanned by vaccine-associated CD4 TCRs, which were dominant at 160-218 and 743-854.

The V end lost 1 base, the J end lost 3 bases, and 4 bases lay between the germline ends. Per the germline V gene, CDR1 is MNHNS and CDR2 is SASEGT. This CDR3 is built from 13 residues. The chain is built from TRBV6-1 and TRBJ1-5; D unclear. Sequencing was performed on peripheral blood, taken on day 0 of MenACWY control vaccination. The clonotype comes from an adult in good health. CDR3 protein: CASSEVSNQPQHF. DNA of the CDR3: TGTGCCAGCAGTGAAGTATCCAATCAGCCCCAGCATTTT.